This TCR beta chain was recovered during a study of cytomegalovirus exposure and HLA in healthy donors. Study background: For the approximately 430 genotyped donors, 75% to 90% fell within the Caucasian-associated ancestry cluster. Findings and limits, study-wide: Later analysis identified several of the most significant clusters that appeared linked to common viral pathogens. Cytomegalovirus status, reportedly, was diagnosed with high specificity and sensitivity by the classifier.

As concerns this clone: Its target is not known.

CDR3 size: 15 residues. The ends lost 6 bases at V and 8 bases at J; junction bases unmatched: 13. Per the germline V gene, CDR1 is SEHNR and CDR2 is FQNEAQ (reference sequence). This PCR relied on a set of 60 Vbeta primers and 13 Jbeta primers. Clones were sequenced by immunoSEQ multiplex PCR, and TCRdb holds only the in-frame ones, with some missing. Of about 170,000 clones listed, around 79% are singletons. The sequence came from a man in his forties in good health and CMV-seropositive. Sequenced: PBMCs. The chain is built from TRBV7-9 and TRBJ2-1; 7 positions agree with TRBD1. CDR3 DNA sequence: TGTGCCAGCAGTTTCCGGGACAGATCCGGGCATGAGCAGTTCTTC. Translating it yields CASSFRDRSGHEQFF.